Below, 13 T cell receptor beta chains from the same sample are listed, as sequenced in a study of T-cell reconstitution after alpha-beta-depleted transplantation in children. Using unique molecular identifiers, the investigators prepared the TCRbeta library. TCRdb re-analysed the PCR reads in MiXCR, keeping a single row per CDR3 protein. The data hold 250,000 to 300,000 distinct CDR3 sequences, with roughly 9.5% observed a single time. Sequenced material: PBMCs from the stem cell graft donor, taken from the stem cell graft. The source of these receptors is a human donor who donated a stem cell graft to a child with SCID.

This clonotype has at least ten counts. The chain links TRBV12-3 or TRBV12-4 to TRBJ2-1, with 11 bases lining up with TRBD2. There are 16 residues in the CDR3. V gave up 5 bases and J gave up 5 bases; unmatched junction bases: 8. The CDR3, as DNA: TGTGCCAGCAGTGAAATACTAGCGGGGGCAGACAATGAGCAGTTCTTC. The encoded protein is CASSEILAGADNEQFF.

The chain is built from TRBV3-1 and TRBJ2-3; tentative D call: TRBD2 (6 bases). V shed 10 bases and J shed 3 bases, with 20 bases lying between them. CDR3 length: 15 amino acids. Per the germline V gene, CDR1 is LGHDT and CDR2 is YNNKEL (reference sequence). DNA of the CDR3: TGTGCCACCACCCAGAGGGCAGGGAGGACAGATACGCAGTATTTT. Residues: CATTQRAGRTDTQYF.

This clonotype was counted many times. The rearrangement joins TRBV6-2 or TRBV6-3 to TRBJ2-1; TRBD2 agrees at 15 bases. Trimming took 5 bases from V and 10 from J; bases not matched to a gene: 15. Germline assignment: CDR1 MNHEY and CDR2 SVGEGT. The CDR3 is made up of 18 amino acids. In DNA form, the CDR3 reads TGTGCCAGCAGTAGAGGGAGGACTAGCGGGGGGGTACGGGCGGAGCAGTTCTTC. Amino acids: CASSRGRTSGGVRAEQFF.

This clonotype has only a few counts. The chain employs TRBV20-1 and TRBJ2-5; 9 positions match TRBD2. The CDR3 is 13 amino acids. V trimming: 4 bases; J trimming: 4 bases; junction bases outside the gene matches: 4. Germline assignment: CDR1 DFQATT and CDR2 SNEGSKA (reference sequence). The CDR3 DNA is TGCAGTGCTACCAGCGGGGGGTTAGAGACCCAGTACTTC. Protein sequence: CSATSGGLETQYF.

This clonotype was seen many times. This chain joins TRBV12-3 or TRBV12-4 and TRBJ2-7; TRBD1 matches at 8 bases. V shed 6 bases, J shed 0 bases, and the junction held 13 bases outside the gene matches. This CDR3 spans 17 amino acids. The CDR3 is CASSLFSGQGYSYEQYF. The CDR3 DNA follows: TGTGCCAGCAGCTTGTTTTCAGGACAGGGCTACTCCTACGAGCAGTACTTC.

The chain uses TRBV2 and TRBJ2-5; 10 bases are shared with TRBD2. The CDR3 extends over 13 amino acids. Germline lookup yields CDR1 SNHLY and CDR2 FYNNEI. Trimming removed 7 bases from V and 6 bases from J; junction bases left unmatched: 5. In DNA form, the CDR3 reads TGTGCCAGCAAAGAGCGGGGGGGGAAGACCCAGTACTTC. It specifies CASKERGGKTQYF.

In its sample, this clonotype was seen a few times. This chain's CDR3 is CASSPERGTGLTGELFF. The CDR3 DNA reads TGTGCCAGCAGCCCCGAGCGGGGTACAGGGCTGACCGGGGAGCTGTTTTTT. The gene calls are TRBV7-3 and TRBJ2-2; TRBD2 might be the D (7 bases). The CDR3 extends over 17 amino acids. Germline V gene data show CDR1 as SGHTA and CDR2 as FQGTGA. V shed 5 bases and J shed 5 bases, with 21 bases lying between them.

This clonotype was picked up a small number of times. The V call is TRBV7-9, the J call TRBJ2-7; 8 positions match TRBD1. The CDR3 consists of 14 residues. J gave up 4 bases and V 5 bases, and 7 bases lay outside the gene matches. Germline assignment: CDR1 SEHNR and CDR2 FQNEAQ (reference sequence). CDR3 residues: CASSPPTGVYEQYF. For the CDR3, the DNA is TGTGCCAGCAGCCCGCCGACAGGGGTTTACGAGCAGTACTTC. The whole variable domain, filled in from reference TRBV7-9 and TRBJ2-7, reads DTGVSQNPRHKITKRGQNVTFRCDPISEHNRLYWYRQTLGQGPEFLTYFQNEAQLEKSRLLSDRFSAERPKGSFSTLEIQRTEQGDSAMYLCASSPPTGVYEQYFGPGTRLTVT.

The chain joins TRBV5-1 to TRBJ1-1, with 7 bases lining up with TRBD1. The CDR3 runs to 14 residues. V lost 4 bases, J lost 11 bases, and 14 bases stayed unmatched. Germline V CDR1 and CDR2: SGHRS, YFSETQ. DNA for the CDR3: TGCGCCAGCAGCCTACCGGGACAGAGGTACCCCGCTTTCTTT. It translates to CASSLPGQRYPAFF.

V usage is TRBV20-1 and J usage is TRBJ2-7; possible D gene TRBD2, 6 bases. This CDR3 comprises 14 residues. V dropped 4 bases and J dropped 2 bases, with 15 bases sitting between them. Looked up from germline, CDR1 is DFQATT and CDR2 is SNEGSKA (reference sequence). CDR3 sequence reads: CSAKDSAGTYEQYF. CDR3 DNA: TGCAGTGCTAAAGACTCGGCGGGAACCTACGAGCAGTACTTC.

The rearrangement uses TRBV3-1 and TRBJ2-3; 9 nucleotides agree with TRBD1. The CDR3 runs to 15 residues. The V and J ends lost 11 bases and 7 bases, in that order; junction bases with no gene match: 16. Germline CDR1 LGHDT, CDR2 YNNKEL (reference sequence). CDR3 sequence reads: CASCKLGTGTHTQYF. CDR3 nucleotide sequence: TGTGCCTCCTGCAAACTGGGGACAGGGACACATACGCAGTATTTT.

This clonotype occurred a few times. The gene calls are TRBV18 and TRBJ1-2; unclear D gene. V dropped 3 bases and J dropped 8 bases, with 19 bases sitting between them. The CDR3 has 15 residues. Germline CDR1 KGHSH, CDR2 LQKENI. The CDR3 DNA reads TGTGCCAGCTCACCGTCCCGGAATCGGGGAAGCGGCTACACCTTC. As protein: CASSPSRNRGSGYTF.

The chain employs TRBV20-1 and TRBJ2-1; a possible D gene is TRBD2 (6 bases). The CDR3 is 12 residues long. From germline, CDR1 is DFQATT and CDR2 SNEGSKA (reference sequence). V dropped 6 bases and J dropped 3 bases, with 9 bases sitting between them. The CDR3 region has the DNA TGCAGTGCCGGGGGTGTCTACAATGAGCAGTTCTTC. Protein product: CSAGGVYNEQFF.